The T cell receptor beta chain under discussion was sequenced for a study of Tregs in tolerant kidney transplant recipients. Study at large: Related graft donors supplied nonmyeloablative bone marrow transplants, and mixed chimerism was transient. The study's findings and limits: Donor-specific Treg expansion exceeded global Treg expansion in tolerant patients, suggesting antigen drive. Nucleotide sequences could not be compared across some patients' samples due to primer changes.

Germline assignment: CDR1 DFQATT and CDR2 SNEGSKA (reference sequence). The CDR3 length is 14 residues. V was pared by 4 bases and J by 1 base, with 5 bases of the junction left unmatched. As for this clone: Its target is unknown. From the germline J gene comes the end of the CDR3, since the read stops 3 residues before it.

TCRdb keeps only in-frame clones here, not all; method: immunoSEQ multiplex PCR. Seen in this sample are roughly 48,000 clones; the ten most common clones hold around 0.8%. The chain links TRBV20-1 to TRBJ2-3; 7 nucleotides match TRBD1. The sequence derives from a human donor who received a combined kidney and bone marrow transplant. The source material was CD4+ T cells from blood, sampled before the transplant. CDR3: CSANDRAGTDTQYF. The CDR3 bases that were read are TGCAGTGCTAATGACAGGGCGGGCACAGATACG.